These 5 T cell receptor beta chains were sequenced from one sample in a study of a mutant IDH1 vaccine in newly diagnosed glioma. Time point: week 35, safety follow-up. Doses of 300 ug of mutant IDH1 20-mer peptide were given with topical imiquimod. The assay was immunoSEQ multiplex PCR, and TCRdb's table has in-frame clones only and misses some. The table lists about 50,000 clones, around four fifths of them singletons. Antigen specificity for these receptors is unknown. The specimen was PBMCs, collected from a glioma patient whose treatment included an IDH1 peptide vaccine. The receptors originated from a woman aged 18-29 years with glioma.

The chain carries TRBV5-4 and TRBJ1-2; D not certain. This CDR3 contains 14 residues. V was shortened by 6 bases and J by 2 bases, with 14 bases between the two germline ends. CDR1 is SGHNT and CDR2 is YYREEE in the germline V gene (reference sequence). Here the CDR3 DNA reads TGTGCCAGCAACCCGACCCCCCTAAACTATGGCTACACCTTC. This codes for CASNPTPLNYGYTF.

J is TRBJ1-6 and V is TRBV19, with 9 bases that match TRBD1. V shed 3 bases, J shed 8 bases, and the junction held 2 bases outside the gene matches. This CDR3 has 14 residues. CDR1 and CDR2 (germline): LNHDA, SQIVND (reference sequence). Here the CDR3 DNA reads TGTGCCAGTAGTATTGGACAGGGGTATTCACCCCTCCACTTT. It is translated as CASSIGQGYSPLHF.

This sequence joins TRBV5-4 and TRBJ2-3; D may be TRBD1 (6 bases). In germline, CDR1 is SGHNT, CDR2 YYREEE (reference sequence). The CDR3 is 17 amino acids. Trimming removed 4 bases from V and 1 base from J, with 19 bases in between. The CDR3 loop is CASSPKTTGWGTDTQYF. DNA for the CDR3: TGTGCCAGCAGCCCGAAAACGACAGGCTGGGGCACAGATACGCAGTATTTT.

CDR3 sequence (DNA): TGTGCCAGCAAGGGAGGGGGGGCCCCCTACAATGAGCAGTTCTTC. It encodes CASKGGGAPYNEQFF. The V call is TRBV6-1, the J call TRBJ2-1; a weak D match, TRBD2 (7 bases). V was clipped by 7 bases and J by 2 bases, with 15 bases between them. Germline loops: CDR1 MNHNS, CDR2 SASEGT. The CDR3 runs to 15 residues.

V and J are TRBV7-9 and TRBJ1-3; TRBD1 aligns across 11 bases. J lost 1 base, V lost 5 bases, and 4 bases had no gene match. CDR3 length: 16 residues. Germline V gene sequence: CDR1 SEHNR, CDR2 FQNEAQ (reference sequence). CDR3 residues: CASSRGQGGSGNTIYF. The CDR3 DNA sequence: TGTGCCAGCAGCCGGGGACAGGGGGGATCTGGAAACACCATATATTTT.